A selection of T cell receptor beta chains follows, all from one sample in a study of blood T cells in healthy people across ages. TCRdb itself ran the 5' RACE reads through MiXCR, one entry per CDR3 protein. Of about 1.8 million distinct CDR3 sequences in the sample, 40% to 55% were seen once. Sequencing input: blood. These receptors were collected from a woman aged 40-49 years in good health. Each CDR3 is given with its conserved first and last residue. D genes are given only for firm matches. Size tells how often a clone was seen (once, few, many) or the class of an expanded clone, and some rows leave it out.

j_call	clone_size	v_call	d_call	cdr3_nt	cdr3_aa
TRBJ2-3	.	TRBV5-4	TRBD2	TGTGCCAGCAGCGGCGGGGGGGCCATCGGTACAGATACGCAGTATTTT	CASSGGGAIGTDTQYF
TRBJ1-2	.	TRBV29-1	TRBD1	TGCAGCGTTGGAGAGACAGGGAACTATGGCTACACCTTC	CSVGETGNYGYTF
TRBJ2-1	few	TRBV5-1	.	TGCGCCAGCAGCTTGTCGTCAGGGCGAACCTACAATGAGCAGTTCTTC	CASSLSSGRTYNEQFF
TRBJ2-1	few	TRBV6-2/TRBV6-3	.	TGTGCCAGCAACCATGGCAGTGAGCAGTTCTTC	CASNHGSEQFF
TRBJ2-3	.	TRBV20-1	.	TGCAGTGCTAGAGTGGGGGGACTCCCCACAGATACACAGTATTTT	CSARVGGLPTDTQYF
TRBJ2-3	few	TRBV5-1	.	TGCGCCAGCAGCCCAACGAATTCTCCTAGCACAGATACGCAGTATTTT	CASSPTNSPSTDTQYF
TRBJ2-1	few	TRBV4-3	.	TGCGCCAGCAGCCCCCCAGGGAAGGCCGGGGACAATGAGCAGTTCTTC	CASSPPGKAGDNEQFF
TRBJ1-5	.	TRBV28	TRBD1	TGTGCCAGCAGACGCCCCCCCGGACAGGGAAGGTATCAGCCCCAGCATTTT	CASRRPPGQGRYQPQHF
TRBJ2-6	many	TRBV11-3	.	TGTGCCAGCTCGGAGTCTGGGGCCAACGTCCTGACTTTC	CASSESGANVLTF
TRBJ2-1	.	TRBV2	TRBD2	TGTGCCAGCAGTGACCCGGGACTAGCGGACAATGAGCAGTTCTTC	CASSDPGLADNEQFF
TRBJ2-1	.	TRBV5-1	TRBD1	TGCGCCAGCAAGGGACAGGGGCCAAATGAGCAGTTCTTC	CASKGQGPNEQFF
TRBJ1-2	.	TRBV24-1	TRBD1	TGTGCCACCAGTGATCCGGGACAGGGCGCTCAGGGCTACACCTTC	CATSDPGQGAQGYTF
TRBJ1-2	.	TRBV5-1	TRBD1	TGCGCCAGCAGCTTGGTTCTGGACAGGGAGGAATACACCTTC	CASSLVLDREEYTF
TRBJ2-1	few	TRBV2	.	TGTGCCAGCAGTGAAGTGGATGAGCAGTTCTTC	CASSEVDEQFF
TRBJ2-7	few	TRBV5-1	TRBD2	TGCGCCAGCAGCTCGGGACTACGGGTCTCCTACGAGCAGTACTTC	CASSSGLRVSYEQYF
TRBJ2-1	.	TRBV2	.	TGTGCCAGCCTACAACCCGACACGAGCTCCTACAATGAGCAGTTCTTC	CASLQPDTSSYNEQFF
TRBJ2-5	few	TRBV12-3/TRBV12-4	TRBD2	TGTGCCAGCAGTCCATGGGGACTAGCCCAAGAGACCCAGTACTTC	CASSPWGLAQETQYF
TRBJ2-6	.	TRBV11-2	.	TGTGCCAGCAGCCGAACCGCCCTCTCTGGGGCCAACGTCCTGACTTTC	CASSRTALSGANVLTF
TRBJ2-1	.	TRBV7-3	TRBD2	TGTGCCAGCAGCTTGGGGGGACTAGCGGGGGGGCAGTTCTTC	CASSLGGLAGGQFF
TRBJ2-3	.	TRBV5-6	TRBD2	TGTGCCAGCAGCTTCTTAGCGGGGCAAAGCACAGATACGCAGTATTTT	CASSFLAGQSTDTQYF
TRBJ2-7	few	TRBV4-3	TRBD1	TGCGCCAGCAGCCAAGGGGCCGGGACAGGGAACTACGAGCAGTACTTC	CASSQGAGTGNYEQYF
TRBJ2-2	few	TRBV6-5	TRBD1	TGTGCCAGCAGTCCGGGACAGGGACGCACCGGGGAGCTGTTTTTT	CASSPGQGRTGELFF
TRBJ2-1	.	TRBV5-4	.	TGTGCCAGCAGCTTGCGGGACTGGGGCAATGAGCAGTTCTTC	CASSLRDWGNEQFF
TRBJ2-1	few	TRBV7-9	TRBD2	TGTGCCAGCAGCTTTCTAGCGGGGGATTACAATGAGCAGTTCTTC	CASSFLAGDYNEQFF
TRBJ2-7	.	TRBV7-6	.	TGTGCCAGCAGCCCCACGGGACACTCCGAGCAGTACTTC	CASSPTGHSEQYF
TRBJ2-1	few	TRBV20-1	TRBD2	TGCAGTGCTAAACACACCGGGACTGCGGGGGAGACCCAGTTCTTC	CSAKHTGTAGETQFF
TRBJ1-1	.	TRBV3-1	TRBD1	TGTGCCAGCAGGGATGGGGACAGGGACGAAGCTTTCTTT	CASRDGDRDEAFF
TRBJ1-2	.	TRBV28	.	TGTGCCAGCAGGGCTACAGGAAACTATGGCTACACCTTC	CASRATGNYGYTF
TRBJ2-3	.	TRBV11-2	TRBD1	TGTGCCAGCAGCCCCCGGAGGGGACAGGGGGAAGGGCTCCTTAGCACAGATACGCAGTATTTT	CASSPRRGQGEGLLSTDTQYF
TRBJ2-1	few	TRBV6-2/TRBV6-3	TRBD2	TGTGCCAGCAGTACAATAGCGGGGGTCTCAACTATTAACAATGAGCAGTTCTTC	CASSTIAGVSTINNEQFF
TRBJ2-3	.	TRBV5-1	.	TGCGCCAGCAGGGGGAGACTCTACCCAGATACGCAGTATTTT	CASRGRLYPDTQYF